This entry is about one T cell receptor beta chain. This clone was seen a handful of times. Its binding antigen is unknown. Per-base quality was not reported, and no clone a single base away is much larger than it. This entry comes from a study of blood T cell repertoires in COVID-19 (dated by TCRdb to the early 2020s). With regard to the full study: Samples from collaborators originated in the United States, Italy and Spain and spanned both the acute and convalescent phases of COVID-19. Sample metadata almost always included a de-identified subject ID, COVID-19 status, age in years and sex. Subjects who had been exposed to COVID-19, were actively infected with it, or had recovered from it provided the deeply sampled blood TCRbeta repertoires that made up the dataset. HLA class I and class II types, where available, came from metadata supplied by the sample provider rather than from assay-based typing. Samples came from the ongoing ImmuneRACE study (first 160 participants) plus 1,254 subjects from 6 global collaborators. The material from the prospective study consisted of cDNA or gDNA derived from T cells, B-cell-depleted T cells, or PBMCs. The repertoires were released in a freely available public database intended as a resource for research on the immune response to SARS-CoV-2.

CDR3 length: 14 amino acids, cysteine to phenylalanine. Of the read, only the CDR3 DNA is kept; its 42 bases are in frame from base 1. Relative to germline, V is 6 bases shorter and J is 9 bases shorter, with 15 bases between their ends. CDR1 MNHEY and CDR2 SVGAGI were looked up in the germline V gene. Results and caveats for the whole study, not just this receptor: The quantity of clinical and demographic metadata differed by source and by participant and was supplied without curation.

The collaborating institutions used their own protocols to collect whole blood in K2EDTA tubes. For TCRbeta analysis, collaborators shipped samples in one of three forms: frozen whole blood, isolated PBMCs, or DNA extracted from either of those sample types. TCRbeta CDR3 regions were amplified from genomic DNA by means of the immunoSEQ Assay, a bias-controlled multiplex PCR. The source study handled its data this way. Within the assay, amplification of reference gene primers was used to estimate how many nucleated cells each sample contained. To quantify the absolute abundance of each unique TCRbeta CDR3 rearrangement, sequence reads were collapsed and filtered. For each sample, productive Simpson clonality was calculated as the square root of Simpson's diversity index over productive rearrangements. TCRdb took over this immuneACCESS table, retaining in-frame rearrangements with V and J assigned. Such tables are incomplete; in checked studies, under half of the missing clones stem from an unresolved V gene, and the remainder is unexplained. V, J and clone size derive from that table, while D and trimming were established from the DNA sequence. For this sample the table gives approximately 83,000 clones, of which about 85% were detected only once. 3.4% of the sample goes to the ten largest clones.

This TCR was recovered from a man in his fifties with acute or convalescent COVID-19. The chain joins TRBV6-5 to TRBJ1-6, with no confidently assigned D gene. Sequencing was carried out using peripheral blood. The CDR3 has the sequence CASRREGVGSPLHF. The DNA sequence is TGTGCCAGCAGAAGGGAGGGCGTAGGTTCACCCCTCCACTTT.